These 25 T cell receptor beta chains originate from one sample sequenced in a study of technical replicates of blood from a few donors. TCRdb's table, derived via immunoSEQ multiplex PCR, lists solely in-frame clones and lacks some. The table has over 10,000 clones, 86% seen once; the top ten hold 9.5% to 12%. Sequenced sample: PBMCs. Source of these receptors: a human donor in good health.

The chain couples TRBV7-9 to TRBJ2-1; TRBD2 matches at 11 bases. The CDR3 has 19 amino acids. V lost 8 bases and J lost 4; bases outside the gene matches: 19. Germline CDR1 SEHNR, CDR2 FQNEAQ (reference sequence). The CDR3 protein is CASGETSGTSGGFYNEQFF. The CDR3 bases are TGTGCCAGCGGAGAGACTAGCGGGACCTCTGGGGGTTTTTACAATGAGCAGTTCTTC.

J is TRBJ2-6 and V is TRBV5-6, with D uncertain. Germline loops: CDR1 SGHDT, CDR2 YYEEEE. Trimming took off 0 bases at V and 4 bases at J, with 14 bases between the two ends. The CDR3 runs 17 residues. The CDR3 here is CASSLGQAPRGANVLTF. In DNA, the CDR3 is TGTGCCAGCAGCTTGGGGCAGGCACCACGAGGGGCCAACGTCCTGACTTTC.

The V gene is TRBV20-1, the J gene TRBJ1-5, with D maybe TRBD1 (5 bases). CDR3 length: 11 residues. The V end lost 6 bases, the J end lost 6 bases, and 9 bases lay between the germline ends. Germline V gives CDR1 DFQATT, CDR2 SNEGSKA (reference sequence). The CDR3 nucleotides are TGCAGTGCCTCAGGGATTCAGCCCCAGCATTTT. It specifies CSASGIQPQHF.

The CDR3 bases are TGTGCCAGCAGCTACGACAGAGTGTTTGTCTACGAGCAGTACTTC. This translates into CASSYDRVFVYEQYF. V usage is TRBV21-1 and J usage is TRBJ2-7; the table's TRBD1 call for D was not verified on the DNA. TRBV21-1 is a pseudogene. The CDR3 runs to 15 residues.

The genes are TRBV9 and TRBJ2-1; 12 bases are shared with TRBD2. The length of the CDR3 is 16 residues. After removal of 0 bases from V and 9 bases from J, the junction contained 7 bases not matched to a gene. Germline CDR1 is SGDLS and CDR2 is YYNGEE. The CDR3 is CASSVVSSGRGVEQFF. As DNA, the CDR3 is TGTGCCAGCAGCGTAGTGTCTAGCGGGAGGGGGGTTGAGCAGTTCTTC.

The chain joins TRBV6-6 to TRBJ2-7; D remains ambiguous. CDR1 and CDR2 (germline): MNHNY, SVGAGI (reference sequence). Trimming shortened V by 5 bases and J by 0 bases, and 17 bases separated the two germline ends. The CDR3 is 16 amino acids. The chain's CDR3 is CASSPRVGLTSYEQYF. In DNA form, the CDR3 reads TGTGCCAGCAGTCCTCGGGTGGGTCTTACCTCCTACGAGCAGTACTTC.

This clone is a singleton in its sample. The chain couples TRBV5-1 to TRBJ1-4; 11 nucleotides line up with TRBD1. There are 18 residues in the CDR3. Germline values: CDR1 SGHRS, CDR2 YFSETQ. The junction had 12 bases not matched to a gene; V was cut back by 4 bases and J by 4 bases. The CDR3 is CASSNGQGAYSVNEKLFF. The CDR3 coding sequence is TGCGCCAGCAGCAACGGACAGGGGGCGTATTCCGTTAATGAAAAACTGTTTTTT.

Only a few counts were recorded for this clone. The J gene is TRBJ1-1, the V gene TRBV18; D is possibly TRBD1 (5 bases). The V end was cut by 2 bases, the J end by 1 base, with 11 bases between. Germline V gene lookup returns CDR1 KGHSH and CDR2 LQKENI. The CDR3 loop spans 15 amino acids. The CDR3: CASSPTSGQNTEAFF. In nucleotides, the CDR3 is TGTGCCAGCTCACCAACCTCTGGACAGAACACTGAAGCTTTCTTT.

V and J are TRBV30 and TRBJ1-5; 10 nucleotides line up with TRBD1. V lost 4 bases, J lost 6 bases, and 12 bases stayed unmatched. CDR1 is GTSNPN, CDR2 SVGIG, per germline (reference sequence). This CDR3 is built from 16 residues. The CDR3: CAWNSGQGVIAQPQHF. CDR3 DNA sequence: TGTGCCTGGAACTCTGGACAGGGGGTGATCGCTCAGCCCCAGCATTTT.

The J gene is TRBJ2-7, the V gene TRBV28; perhaps TRBD2 as D (5 bases). Per germline, CDR1 MDHEN and CDR2 SYDVKM. This CDR3 region has 15 residues. Between the trimmed V and J ends, which lost 5 bases and 6 bases, there was a span of 20 bases. The CDR3 loop reads CASSRWTQPGSEQYF. In DNA form, the CDR3 reads TGTGCCAGCAGTAGATGGACCCAGCCGGGGAGCGAGCAGTACTTC.

The chain carries TRBV2 and TRBJ2-2, with D tentatively TRBD1 (6 bases). V shed 7 bases and J shed 6 bases, with 12 bases lying between them. Per the germline V gene, CDR1 is SNHLY and CDR2 is FYNNEI. The CDR3 extends over 13 amino acids. CDR3 protein: CASNRQAPGELFF. In DNA form, the CDR3 reads TGTGCCAGCAATAGACAGGCCCCCGGGGAGCTGTTTTTT.

This chain links TRBV5-4 with TRBJ1-3; TRBD1 agrees at 11 bases. CDR3 length: 16 amino acids. Germline trimming cut 3 bases from V and 4 bases from J; bases unmatched to any gene: 6. Germline lookup yields CDR1 SGHNT and CDR2 YYREEE (reference sequence). The CDR3 DNA sequence: TGTGCCAGCAGCTCAGGACAGGGGGCGCCGGGAAACACCATATATTTT. It translates to CASSSGQGAPGNTIYF. Drawing the rest from reference TRBV5-4 and TRBJ1-3, the complete variable domain is ETGVTQSPTHLIKTRGQQVTLRCSSQSGHNTVSWYQQALGQGPQFIFQYYREEENGRGNFPPRFSGLQFPNYSSELNVNALELDDSALYLCASSSGQGAPGNTIYFGEGSWLTVV.

The gene calls are TRBV19 and TRBJ2-7; D perhaps matches TRBD1 (5 bases). The CDR3 contains 14 residues. The V gene lost 5 bases and the J gene lost 6 bases, with 17 bases spanning the gap. Germline CDR1 reads LNHDA; CDR2 reads SQIVND (reference sequence). CDR3 DNA sequence: TGTGCCAGTAGTCGGTCTCCAGGGCTTGGCGAGCAGTACTTC. Translated, it gives CASSRSPGLGEQYF.

This clone came up once. This chain connects TRBV5-1 to TRBJ1-2, with a possible D match to TRBD1 (5 bases). The CDR3 sequence is 15 residues long. Per the germline V gene, CDR1 is SGHRS and CDR2 is YFSETQ. V was shortened by 4 bases and J by 6 bases, with 19 bases between the two germline ends. The CDR3 DNA is TGCGCCAGCAGCCCTGGGGGGACGAGGCCTCATGGCTACACCTTC. This codes for CASSPGGTRPHGYTF.

The rearrangement uses TRBV18 and TRBJ1-2; the match to TRBD1 covers 7 bases. The CDR3 sequence is 15 residues long. CDR1 is KGHSH and CDR2 is LQKENI in the germline V gene. J was trimmed by 3 bases and V by 6 bases; bases with no gene match: 10. Written as DNA, the CDR3 is TGTGCCAGCTCTACGGGACAGTGGAGGTACTATGGCTACACCTTC. Translated, it gives CASSTGQWRYYGYTF.

This chain links TRBV2 with TRBJ2-1; 9 bases line up with TRBD2. Germline V CDR1 and CDR2: SNHLY, FYNNEI. The CDR3 runs to 14 residues. Trimming took 7 bases from V and 5 from J; bases not matched to a gene: 6. CDR3 loop: CASTGLAEDNEQFF. CDR3 DNA: TGTGCCAGCACGGGACTAGCCGAAGACAATGAGCAGTTCTTC.

The genes are TRBV7-9 and TRBJ1-3; weak D call: TRBD1 (6 bases). This CDR3 comprises 17 residues. The germline gives CDR1 SEHNR, CDR2 FQNEAQ (reference sequence). Trimming stripped 2 bases from V and 0 bases from J, with 14 bases between. CDR3 DNA sequence: TGTGCCAGCAGCTTACCCCCAGGGGCCAACTCTGGAAACACCATATATTTT. This codes for CASSLPPGANSGNTIYF.

The V call is TRBV27, the J call TRBJ2-1; D unresolved. The CDR3 extends over 14 amino acids. V lost 6 bases and J lost 2, with 11 bases in between. Germline CDR1 MNHEY, CDR2 SMNVEV (reference sequence). The CDR3: CASRVMGPYNEQFF. CDR3 DNA: TGTGCCAGCAGGGTTATGGGCCCCTACAATGAGCAGTTCTTC.

The rearrangement links TRBV5-1 to TRBJ2-1; possible D gene TRBD1, 5 bases. Germline CDR1 SGHRS, CDR2 YFSETQ. V lost 0 bases to trimming and J lost 3 bases, with 10 bases between them. This CDR3 region has 15 residues. CDR3 nucleotide sequence: TGCGCCAGCAGCTTGGCCGGGCAGGGCTACAATGAGCAGTTCTTC. Amino acids: CASSLAGQGYNEQFF. The whole variable domain, remainder taken from reference TRBV5-1 and TRBJ2-1, is KAGVTQTPRYLIKTRGQQVTLSCSPISGHRSVSWYQQTPGQGLQFLFEYFSETQRNKGNFPGRFSGRQFSNSRSEMNVSTLELGDSALYLCASSLAGQGYNEQFFGPGTRLTVL.

The rearrangement uses TRBV11-3 and TRBJ2-3, with 8 positions matching TRBD2. The CDR3 totals 16 residues. The V and J ends lost 1 base and 4 bases, in that order; junction bases with no gene match: 7. Germline CDR1 reads SGHNT; CDR2 reads YENEEA. The chain's CDR3 is CASSLGGGRESDTQYF. CDR3 bases: TGTGCCAGCAGCTTAGGCGGGGGGCGAGAGTCAGATACGCAGTATTTT.

The rearrangement joins TRBV7-9 to TRBJ1-1; the match to TRBD1 covers 7 bases. V shed 5 bases, J shed 4 bases, and the junction held 7 bases outside the gene matches. This CDR3 is built from 14 residues. CDR1 SEHNR and CDR2 FQNEAQ come from the germline V gene (reference sequence). The CDR3 bases are TGTGCCAGCAGCCTAACTACAGGGGCCACTGAAGCTTTCTTT. The encoded protein is CASSLTTGATEAFF.

The V gene is TRBV29-1, the J gene TRBJ1-1, with TRBD1 matching 8 bases. V gave up 4 bases and J gave up 0 bases; unmatched junction bases: 10. The V gene's germline CDR1 is SQVTM and CDR2 ANQGSEA. This CDR3 contains 16 residues. The CDR3 coding sequence is TGCAGCGTTGTGGGTCGGGTGACAGGGGTGAACACTGAAGCTTTCTTT. Amino acid sequence: CSVVGRVTGVNTEAFF.

This clone is a singleton in its sample. The genes are TRBV5-8 and TRBJ2-1, with TRBD2 matching over 10 bases. V dropped 0 bases and J dropped 7; count of bases not matched to a gene: 19. The CDR3 spans 20 residues. Looked up from germline, CDR1 is SGHTS and CDR2 is YDEGEE. This CDR3 is CASSLGLLAGVGGVRNEQFF. CDR3 nucleotides: TGTGCCAGCAGCTTGGGTCTGCTAGCGGGAGTAGGTGGGGTCAGGAATGAGCAGTTCTTC.

This clone appeared once. The V gene is TRBV6-5, the J gene TRBJ2-7, with 11 bases matching TRBD2. The CDR3 loop spans 13 amino acids. In germline, CDR1 is MNHEY, CDR2 SVGAGI. The J segment lost 3 bases and the V segment lost 9 bases, leaving 4 bases of the junction unmatched. In DNA form, the CDR3 reads TGTGCCAGTAAACTAGCGGGAGTCTACGAGCAGTACTTC. It translates to CASKLAGVYEQYF.

This CDR3 reads CASSQEQSSYEQYF. Here the CDR3 DNA reads TGTGCCAGCAGCCAAGAGCAATCTAGCTACGAGCAGTACTTC. The chain couples TRBV14 to TRBJ2-7; D unresolved. Germline CDR1 reads SGHDN; CDR2 reads FVKESK. Between the trimmed V and J ends, which lost 0 bases and 3 bases, there was a span of 9 bases. CDR3 length equals 14 residues. Drawing the rest from reference TRBV14 and TRBJ2-7, the complete variable domain is EAGVTQFPSHSVIEKGQTVTLRCDPISGHDNLYWYRRVMGKEIKFLLHFVKESKQDESGMPNNRFLAERTGGTYSTLKVQPAELEDSGVYFCASSQEQSSYEQYFGPGTRLTVT.